Listed below are T cell receptor beta chains from one sample, sequenced in a study of blood T cell repertoires in COVID-19. Repertoires were generated with immunoSEQ multiplex PCR, while TCRdb's copy carries only in-frame clones and drops some. This sample has approximately 100,000 clones, with roughly 87% found just once. Sequencing was carried out using peripheral blood. The receptor set was obtained from a man aged 50-59 years in a cohort sampled during active COVID-19. Each CDR3 is given with its conserved first and last residue. Each record gives: D gene, J gene, clone size, V gene, CDR3 DNA, CDR3 protein. A D gene is named only where the DNA matches it firmly. The size entry is marked missing in some rows and otherwise reads once, few, many or a size class.

TRBD1,TRBJ1-5,.,TRBV27,TGTGCCAGCAGTTTAGGGACAGGGTACGGACAGCCCCAGCATTTT,CASSLGTGYGQPQHF
TRBD2,TRBJ2-3,.,TRBV5-1,TGCGCCAGCAGGTCCCCTAGCGGGGGGCGCCGAAGCACAGATACGCAGTATTTT,CASRSPSGGRRSTDTQYF
.,TRBJ1-1,.,TRBV19,TGTGCCAGTTTAACAGGAGGCGGGGGTAGTTATACTGAAGCTTTCTTT,CASLTGGGGSYTEAFF
.,TRBJ2-2,few,TRBV7-9,TGTGCCAGCAGCTTAATGTCGGGGGAATCGACCGGGGAGCTGTTTTTT,CASSLMSGESTGELFF
TRBD1,TRBJ2-6,few,TRBV5-4,TGTGCCAGCAGCTTGGGGGGGACAGGGGTGAGCTCTGGGGCCAACGTCCTGACTTTC,CASSLGGTGVSSGANVLTF
TRBD2,TRBJ2-1,few,TRBV9,TGTGCCAGCAGCGTAGCAGCTAGCGGGGGGGAGAATGAGCAGTTCTTC,CASSVAASGGENEQFF
.,TRBJ1-2,.,TRBV7-2,TGTGCCAGCAGCTTAACGGAGGCTAACTATGGCTACACCTTC,CASSLTEANYGYTF
.,TRBJ2-7,.,TRBV18,TGTGCCAGCTCACCTGACAGGCGCCAGTACTTC,CASSPDRRQYF
.,TRBJ2-1,.,TRBV5-6,TGTGCCAGCAGCTTCGGGGGAAATAGGTTCTTC,CASSFGGNRFF
.,TRBJ2-6,.,TRBV11-3,TGTGCCAGCAGCCCGGAGTCTGGGGCCAACGTCCTGACTTTC,CASSPESGANVLTF